This T cell receptor beta chain came from a study of T-cell reconstitution after alpha-beta-depleted transplantation in children. Germline lookup yields CDR1 LGHDT and CDR2 YNNKEL (reference sequence). This CDR3 is built from 14 residues. The V segment lost 2 bases and the J segment 5 bases; nucleotides outside the gene matches: 3. This clonotype was counted ten times or more. TCRbeta library preparation incorporated unique molecular identifiers. One entry per CDR3 protein, called by TCRdb with MiXCR from the PCR reads. The sample consists of roughly 240,000 distinct CDR3 sequences, just under 8.5% of them appearing once.

This rearrangement joins TRBV3-1 to TRBJ2-1; the match to TRBD2 covers 7 bases. This receptor was obtained from a male patient aged 10-17 years who had a stem cell transplant for acute lymphoblastic leukemia, so the T cells may come from the graft donor. Sequenced here: PBMCs, mostly from graft donor cells, sampled 180 days after TCRalphabeta/CD19-depleted stem cell transplant. The CDR3 loop reads CASSQWGGDNEQFF. Here the CDR3 DNA reads TGTGCCAGCAGCCAATGGGGGGGGGACAATGAGCAGTTCTTC.